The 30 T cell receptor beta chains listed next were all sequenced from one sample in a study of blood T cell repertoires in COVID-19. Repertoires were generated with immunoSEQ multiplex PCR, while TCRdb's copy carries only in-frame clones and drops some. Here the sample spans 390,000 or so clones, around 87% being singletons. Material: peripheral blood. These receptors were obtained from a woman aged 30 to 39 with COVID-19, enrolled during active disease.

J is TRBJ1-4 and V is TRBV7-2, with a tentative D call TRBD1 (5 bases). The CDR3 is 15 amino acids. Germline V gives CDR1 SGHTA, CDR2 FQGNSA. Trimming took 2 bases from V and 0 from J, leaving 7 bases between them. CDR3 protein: CASSLSQATNEKLFF. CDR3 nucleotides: TGTGCCAGCAGCTTATCACAGGCAACTAATGAAAAACTGTTTTTT.

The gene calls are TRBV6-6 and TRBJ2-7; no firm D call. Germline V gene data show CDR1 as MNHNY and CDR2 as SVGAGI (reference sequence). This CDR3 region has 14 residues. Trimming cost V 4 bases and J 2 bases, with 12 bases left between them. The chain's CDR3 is CASSSPGTTYEQYF. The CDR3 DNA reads TGTGCCAGCAGTTCTCCAGGAACGACCTACGAGCAGTACTTC.

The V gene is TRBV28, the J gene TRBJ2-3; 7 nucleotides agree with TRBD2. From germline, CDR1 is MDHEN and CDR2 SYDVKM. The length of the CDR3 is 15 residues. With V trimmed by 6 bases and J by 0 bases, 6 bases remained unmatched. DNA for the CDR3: TGTGCCAGCAGGCGACTAGCTACTAGCACAGATACGCAGTATTTT. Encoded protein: CASRRLATSTDTQYF.

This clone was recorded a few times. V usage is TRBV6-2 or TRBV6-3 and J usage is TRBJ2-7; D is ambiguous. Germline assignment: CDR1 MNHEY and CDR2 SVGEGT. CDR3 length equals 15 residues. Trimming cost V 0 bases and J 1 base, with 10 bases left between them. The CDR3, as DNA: TGTGCCAGCAGTTACTCGACTGCCGGATCCTACGAGCAGTACTTC. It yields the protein CASSYSTAGSYEQYF.

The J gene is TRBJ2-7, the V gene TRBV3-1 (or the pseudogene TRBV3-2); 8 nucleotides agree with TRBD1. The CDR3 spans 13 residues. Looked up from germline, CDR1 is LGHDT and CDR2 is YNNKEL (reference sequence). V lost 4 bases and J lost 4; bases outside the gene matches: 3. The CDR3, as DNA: TGTGCCAGCAGCCCAGGGGGCCCATACGAGCAGTACTTC. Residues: CASSPGGPYEQYF.

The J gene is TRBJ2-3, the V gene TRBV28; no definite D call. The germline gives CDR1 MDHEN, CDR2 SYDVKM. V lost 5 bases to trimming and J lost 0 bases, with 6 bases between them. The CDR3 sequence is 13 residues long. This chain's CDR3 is CASSLSSTDTQYF. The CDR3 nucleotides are TGTGCCAGCAGTCTATCTAGCACAGATACGCAGTATTTT.

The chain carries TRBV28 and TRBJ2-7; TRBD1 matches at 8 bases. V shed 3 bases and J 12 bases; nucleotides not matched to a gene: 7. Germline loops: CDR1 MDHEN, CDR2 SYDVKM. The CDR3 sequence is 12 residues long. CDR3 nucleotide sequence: TGTGCCAGCAGTTTGAACAGGGGGGCTACGTACTTC. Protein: CASSLNRGATYF.

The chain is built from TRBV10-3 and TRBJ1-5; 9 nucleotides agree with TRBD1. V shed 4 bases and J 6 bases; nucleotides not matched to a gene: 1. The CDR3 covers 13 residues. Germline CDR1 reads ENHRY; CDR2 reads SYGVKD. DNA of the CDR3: TGTGCCATCAGTGGGACAGGGGTTCAGCCCCAGCATTTT. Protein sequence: CAISGTGVQPQHF.

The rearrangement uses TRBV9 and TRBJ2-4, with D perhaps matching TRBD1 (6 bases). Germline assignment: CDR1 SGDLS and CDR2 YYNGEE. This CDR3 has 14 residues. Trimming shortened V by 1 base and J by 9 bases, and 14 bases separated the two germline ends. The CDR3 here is CASSVFRTDAIQYF. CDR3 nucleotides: TGTGCCAGCAGCGTATTCAGGACAGACGCCATTCAGTACTTC.

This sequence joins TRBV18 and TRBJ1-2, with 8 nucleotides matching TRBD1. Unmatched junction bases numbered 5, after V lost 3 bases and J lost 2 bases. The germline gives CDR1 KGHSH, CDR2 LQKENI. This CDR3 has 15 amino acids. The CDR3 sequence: CASSPSGGRNYGYTF. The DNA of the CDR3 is TGTGCCAGCTCACCTTCAGGGGGCCGAAACTATGGCTACACCTTC.

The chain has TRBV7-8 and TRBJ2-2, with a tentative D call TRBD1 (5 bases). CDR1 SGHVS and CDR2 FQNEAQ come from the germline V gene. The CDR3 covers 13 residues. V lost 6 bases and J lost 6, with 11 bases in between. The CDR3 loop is CASSYSRAGELFF. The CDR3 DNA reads TGTGCCAGCAGTTATAGCAGGGCCGGGGAGCTGTTTTTT.

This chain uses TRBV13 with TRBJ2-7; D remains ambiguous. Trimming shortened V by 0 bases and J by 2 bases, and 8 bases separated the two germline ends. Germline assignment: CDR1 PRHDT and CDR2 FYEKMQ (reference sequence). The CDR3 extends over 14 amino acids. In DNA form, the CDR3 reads TGTGCCAGCAGCTTAGGTCAGATTCCCTACGAGCAGTACTTC. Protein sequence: CASSLGQIPYEQYF.

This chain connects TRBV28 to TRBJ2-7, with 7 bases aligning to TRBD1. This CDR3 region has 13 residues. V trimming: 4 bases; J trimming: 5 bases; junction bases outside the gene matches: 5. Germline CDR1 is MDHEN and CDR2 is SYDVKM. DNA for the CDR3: TGTGCCAGCAGTTGGACAGGTGTGGACGAGCAGTACTTC. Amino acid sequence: CASSWTGVDEQYF.

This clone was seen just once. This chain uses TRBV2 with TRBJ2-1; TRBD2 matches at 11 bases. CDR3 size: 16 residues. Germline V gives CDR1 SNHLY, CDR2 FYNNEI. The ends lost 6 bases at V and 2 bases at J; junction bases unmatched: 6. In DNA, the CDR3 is TGTGCCAGCAGCGTGACTAGCGGGGTGGCCTACAATGAGCAGTTCTTC. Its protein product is CASSVTSGVAYNEQFF.

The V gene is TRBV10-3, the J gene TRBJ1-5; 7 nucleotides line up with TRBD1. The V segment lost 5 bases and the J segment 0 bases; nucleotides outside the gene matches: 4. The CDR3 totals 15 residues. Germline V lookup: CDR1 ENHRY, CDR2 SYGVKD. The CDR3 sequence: CAISLGGDSNQPQHF. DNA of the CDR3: TGTGCCATCAGTTTAGGGGGCGATAGCAATCAGCCCCAGCATTTT.

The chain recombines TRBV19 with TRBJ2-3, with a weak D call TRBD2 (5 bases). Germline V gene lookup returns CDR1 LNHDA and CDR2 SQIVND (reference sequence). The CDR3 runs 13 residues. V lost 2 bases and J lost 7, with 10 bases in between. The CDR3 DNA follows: TGTGCCAGTAGTATAAGCGGTAAATATACGCAGTATTTT. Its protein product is CASSISGKYTQYF.

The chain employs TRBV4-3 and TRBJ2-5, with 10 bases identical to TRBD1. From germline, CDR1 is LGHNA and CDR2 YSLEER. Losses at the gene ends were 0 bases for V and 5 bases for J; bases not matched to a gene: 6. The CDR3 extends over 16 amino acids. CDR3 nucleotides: TGCGCCAGCAGCCAAGATCTCGGGACAGGGGCCGAGACCCAGTACTTC. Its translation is CASSQDLGTGAETQYF.

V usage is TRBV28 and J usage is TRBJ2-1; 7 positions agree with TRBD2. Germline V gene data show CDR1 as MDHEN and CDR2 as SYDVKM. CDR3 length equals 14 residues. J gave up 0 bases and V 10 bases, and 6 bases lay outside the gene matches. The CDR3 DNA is TGTGCCACCAAATGGGGGGGCTCCTACAATGAGCAGTTCTTC. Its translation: CATKWGGSYNEQFF.

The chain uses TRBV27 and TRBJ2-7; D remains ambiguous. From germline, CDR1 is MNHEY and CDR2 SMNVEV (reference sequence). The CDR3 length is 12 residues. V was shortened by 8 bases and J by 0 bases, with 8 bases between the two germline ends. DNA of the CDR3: TGTGCCAGCCGCGACATCTCCTACGAGCAGTACTTC. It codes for CASRDISYEQYF.

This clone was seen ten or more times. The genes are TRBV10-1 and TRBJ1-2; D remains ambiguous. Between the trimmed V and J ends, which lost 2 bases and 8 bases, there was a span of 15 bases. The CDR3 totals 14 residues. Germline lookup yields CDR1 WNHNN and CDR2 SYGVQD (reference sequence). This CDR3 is CASSEGREIRGYTF. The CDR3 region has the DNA TGCGCCAGCAGTGAGGGCCGGGAGATCCGCGGCTACACCTTC.

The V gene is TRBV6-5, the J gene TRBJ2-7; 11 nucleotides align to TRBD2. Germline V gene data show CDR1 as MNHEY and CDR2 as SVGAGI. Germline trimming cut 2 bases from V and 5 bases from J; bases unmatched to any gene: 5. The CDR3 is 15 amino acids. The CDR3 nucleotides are TGTGCCAGCAGTTACGGTAGCGGGAGGGCCCACGAGCAGTACTTC. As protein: CASSYGSGRAHEQYF.

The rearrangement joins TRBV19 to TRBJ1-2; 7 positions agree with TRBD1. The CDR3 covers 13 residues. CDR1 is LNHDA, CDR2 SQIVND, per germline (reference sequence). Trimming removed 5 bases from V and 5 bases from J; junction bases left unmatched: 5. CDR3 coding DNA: TGTGCCAGTAGTCCACAGGGGCTTTATGGCTACACCTTC. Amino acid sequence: CASSPQGLYGYTF.

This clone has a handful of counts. CDR3 sequence reads: CASRGTGAHNEQFF. CDR3 DNA sequence: TGCGCCAGCAGAGGGACAGGGGCCCACAATGAGCAGTTCTTC. This rearrangement joins TRBV10-1 to TRBJ2-1; TRBD1 matches at 10 bases. The CDR3 loop spans 14 amino acids. From germline, CDR1 is WNHNN and CDR2 SYGVQD (reference sequence). The trim removed 6 bases at V and 5 bases at J, leaving 4 bases unmatched.

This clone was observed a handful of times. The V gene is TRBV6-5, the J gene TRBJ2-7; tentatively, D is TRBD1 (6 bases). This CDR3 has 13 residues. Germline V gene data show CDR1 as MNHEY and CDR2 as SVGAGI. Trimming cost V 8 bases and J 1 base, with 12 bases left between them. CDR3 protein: CASEDGQSYEQYF. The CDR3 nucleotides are TGTGCCAGCGAAGACGGACAGTCCTACGAGCAGTACTTC.

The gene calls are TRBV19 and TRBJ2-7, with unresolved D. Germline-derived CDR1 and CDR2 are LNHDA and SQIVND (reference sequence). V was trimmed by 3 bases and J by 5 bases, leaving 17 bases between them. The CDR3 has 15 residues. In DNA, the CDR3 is TGTGCCAGTAGTATTTCCGGGTGGCTAGGTGACGAGCAGTACTTC. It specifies CASSISGWLGDEQYF.

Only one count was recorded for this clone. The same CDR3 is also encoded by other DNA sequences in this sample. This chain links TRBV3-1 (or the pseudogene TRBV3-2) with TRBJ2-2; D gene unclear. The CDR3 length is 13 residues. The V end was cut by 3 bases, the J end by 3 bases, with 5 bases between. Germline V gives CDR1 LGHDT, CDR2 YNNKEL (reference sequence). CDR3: CASSQSYTGELFF. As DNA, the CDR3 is TGTGCCAGCAGCCAGTCATACACCGGGGAGCTGTTTTTT.

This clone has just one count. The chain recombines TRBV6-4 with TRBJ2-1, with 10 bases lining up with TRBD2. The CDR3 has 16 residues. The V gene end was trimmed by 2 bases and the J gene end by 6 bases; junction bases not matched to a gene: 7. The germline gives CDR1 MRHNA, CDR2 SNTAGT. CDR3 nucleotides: TGTGCCAGCAGTGACACCAGAGGACTAGCGGTCAATGAGCAGTTCTTC. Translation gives CASSDTRGLAVNEQFF.

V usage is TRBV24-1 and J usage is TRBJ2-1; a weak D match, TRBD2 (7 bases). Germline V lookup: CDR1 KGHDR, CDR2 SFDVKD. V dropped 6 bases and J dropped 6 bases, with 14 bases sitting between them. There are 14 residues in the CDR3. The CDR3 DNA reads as TGTGCCACCAGTTTGACGGGGGGCCGCAATGAGCAGTTCTTC. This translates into CATSLTGGRNEQFF.

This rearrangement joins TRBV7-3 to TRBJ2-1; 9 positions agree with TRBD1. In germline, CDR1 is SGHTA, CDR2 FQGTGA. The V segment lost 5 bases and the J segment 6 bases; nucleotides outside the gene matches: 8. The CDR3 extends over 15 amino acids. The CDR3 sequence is CASSLPGQGPNEQFF. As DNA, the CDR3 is TGTGCCAGCAGCCTACCGGGACAGGGCCCCAATGAGCAGTTCTTC. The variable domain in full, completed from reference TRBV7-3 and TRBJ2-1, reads GAGVSQTPSNKVTEKGKYVELRCDPISGHTALYWYRQSLGQGPEFLIYFQGTGAADDSGLPNDRFFAVRPEGSVSTLKIQRTERGDSAVYLCASSLPGQGPNEQFFGPGTRLTVL.

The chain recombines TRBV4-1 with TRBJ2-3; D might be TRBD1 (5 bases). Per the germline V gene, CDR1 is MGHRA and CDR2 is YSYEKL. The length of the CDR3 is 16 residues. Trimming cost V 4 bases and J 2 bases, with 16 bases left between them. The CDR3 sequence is CASSPPQGPTTDTQYF. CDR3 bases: TGCGCCAGCAGCCCCCCCCAGGGCCCAACCACAGATACGCAGTATTTT.